This T cell receptor (beta chain) is from a study of T-cell memory formation after mild COVID-19. Study results and limitations: Contracting CD4+ clones sat mainly in CM and EM; CD8+ in EMRA.

The CDR3 covers 13 residues. Germline CDR1 is SGHDT and CDR2 is YYEEEE. V trimming: 4 bases; J trimming: 10 bases; junction bases outside the gene matches: 10. 5'RACE with constant-segment primers yielded barcoded, UMI-tagged TCR alpha and TCR beta cDNA libraries. TCRdb independently ran MiXCR on the 5' RACE reads; one entry per CDR3 protein. Of roughly 500,000 distinct CDR3 sequences listed, just over 20% were seen once; the top ten hold approximately 13%. A remark on this clonotype: Its antigen is not identified.

Source material: PBMCs or a T cell subset sorted from them (not recorded which). The sequence came from an adult woman who had mild COVID-19 (a few samples of this study predate the infection). Cell type and time point are not known. The chain recombines TRBV5-6 with TRBJ1-1; TRBD1 matches 7 bases. CDR3 in amino acids: CASSPTGVRGAFF. In nucleotides, the CDR3 is TGTGCCAGCAGCCCTACAGGGGTGCGAGGAGCTTTCTTT.